This T cell receptor beta chain was sequenced in a study of blood T cells in healthy people across ages. This clonotype turned up a few times. Germline CDR1 DFQATT, CDR2 SNEGSKA (reference sequence). CDR3 size: 12 residues. Through a sample-barcoded 5' primer and a J-beta primer mix, a second PCR was run for roughly 7 to 12 cycles. TCRdb independently ran MiXCR on the 5' RACE reads; one entry per CDR3 protein. This sample has hundreds of thousands of distinct CDR3 sequences, with approximately 59% found just once. The receptor comes from a man aged 25-45 years in good health. This chain joins TRBV20-1 and TRBJ2-7; 7 nucleotides align to TRBD2. The sample taken for sequencing was blood. The CDR3 spells CSPGLLTYEQYF. In DNA, the CDR3 is TGCAGCCCGGGACTACTAACCTACGAGCAGTACTTC.